This is a list of T cell receptor beta chains from one sample in a study of CD8+ T cells in alopecia areata. The table came from immunoSEQ multiplex PCR; TCRdb's copy has only in-frame clones and leaves some out. This table holds about 270,000 clones, 45% to 70% found once. Sequencing used CD4+ T cells sorted from blood, obtained around week 52, from a patient treated with tofacitinib. Every receptor here comes from a human donor with alopecia areata. Each CDR3 is given with its conserved first and last residue. A D gene is named only where the DNA matches it firmly. Size is omitted from some rows. Given values are once, few, many or a class for expanded clones.

TRBD1,TRBJ1-2,TRBV7-2,-,TGTGCCAGCAGCTTAGGAACAGGGGGCGCCAACGGGGGCTACACCTTC,CASSLGTGGANGGYTF
-,TRBJ1-6,TRBV6-5,-,TGTGCCAGCAGTTACTTCAACTCACCCCTCCACTTT,CASSYFNSPLHF
-,TRBJ2-7,TRBV29-1,-,TGCAGCGTTGAGTCTTCTTACGAGCAGTACTTC,CSVESSYEQYF
-,TRBJ2-7,TRBV4-2,-,TGTGCCAGCAGCCAAGAGTCGCGGGGCAGGTACGAGCAGTACTTC,CASSQESRGRYEQYF
-,TRBJ2-7,TRBV5-1,-,TGCGCCAGCAGCTTGGGTAGAGGGCCCTACGAGCAGTACTTC,CASSLGRGPYEQYF
-,TRBJ2-5,TRBV5-4,few,TGTGCCAGCAGCTTAGGTGGCGGGGCATCCCAAGAGACCCAGTACTTC,CASSLGGGASQETQYF
TRBD1,TRBJ1-2,TRBV5-1,once,TGCGCCAGCAGCCCAGGGACAGGGAGCTATGGCTACACCTTC,CASSPGTGSYGYTF
-,TRBJ2-3,TRBV14,-,TGTGCCAGCACCCCAACTTACACAGATACGCAGTATTTT,CASTPTYTDTQYF
-,TRBJ1-6,TRBV9,-,TGTGCCAGCAGCGTAACAGGCTTGGGGTCACCCCTCCACTTT,CASSVTGLGSPLHF
-,TRBJ1-5,TRBV29-1,-,TGCAGCGTGCGAGGGGGATTTGATCAGCCCCAGCATTTT,CSVRGGFDQPQHF
TRBD1,TRBJ2-7,TRBV6-1,-,TGTGCCAGCAGTCGACAGGGTACCTACGAGCAGTACTTC,CASSRQGTYEQYF
TRBD2,TRBJ2-3,TRBV29-1,few,TGCAGCGTGGCGATAGGGGGGACTAGCGCAACTAGCACAGATACGCAGTATTTT,CSVAIGGTSATSTDTQYF
-,TRBJ2-5,TRBV2,-,TGTGCCAGCAAGGAGCGGGTAGAGACCCAGTACTTC,CASKERVETQYF
TRBD2,TRBJ2-1,TRBV9,-,TGTGCCAGCAGCCCCGGGGCGGGAGCCTACAATGAGCAGTTCTTC,CASSPGAGAYNEQFF
TRBD1,TRBJ1-2,TRBV29-1,-,TGCAGCGTTGAATTGACAGGGGGGACCTATGGCTACACCTTC,CSVELTGGTYGYTF
-,TRBJ2-6,TRBV9,-,TGTGCCAGCAGCGTAGTGAGCTCTGGGGCCAACGTCCTGACTTTC,CASSVVSSGANVLTF
TRBD1,TRBJ2-7,TRBV4-3,few,TGCGCCAGCAGCCAAGATCTTGGCGGGACAGGGGGTGTTAGGTACTTC,CASSQDLGGTGGVRYF
-,TRBJ2-7,TRBV5-1,-,TGCGCCAGCAGCTCGTGGGGGGAGGCCTACGAGCAGTACTTC,CASSSWGEAYEQYF
TRBD1,TRBJ2-7,TRBV6-5,-,TGTGCCAGCAGTTACTCTTGGGGACAGGATACCTACGAGCAGTACTTC,CASSYSWGQDTYEQYF
TRBD1,TRBJ2-7,TRBV29-1,few,TGCAGCGCTGGACAGGGTTTAAGCTCCTACGAGCAGTACTTC,CSAGQGLSSYEQYF
TRBD1,TRBJ1-5,TRBV12-5,-,TGTGCTAGTGGTTTGGGGACAGGGGATTATCAGCCCCAGCATTTT,CASGLGTGDYQPQHF
-,TRBJ2-1,TRBV10-3,-,TGTGCCATCAGTGCCGGGAATGAGCAGTTCTTC,CAISAGNEQFF
TRBD1,TRBJ2-5,TRBV9,-,TGTGCCAGCAGCGGAAGACAGGGGGAGACCCAGTACTTC,CASSGRQGETQYF
-,TRBJ1-6,TRBV30,-,TGTGCCCTCCAACCGGGGTCTAATTCACCCCTCCACTTT,CALQPGSNSPLHF
-,TRBJ1-2,TRBV18,many,TGTGCCAGCTCACCATCCCGGGACATGAACTATGGCTACACCTTC,CASSPSRDMNYGYTF
-,TRBJ2-7,TRBV5-1,-,TGCGCCAGCAGCTTGGTATCGCAGACTGAGCAGTACTTC,CASSLVSQTEQYF
-,TRBJ1-6,TRBV6-5,-,TGTGCCAGCACCCCGTCCCGGGGCAGCGGTTCACCCCTCCACTTT,CASTPSRGSGSPLHF
TRBD1,TRBJ2-6,TRBV5-1,-,TGCGCCAGCAGCGGACAGGGTTCTTCTGGGGCCAACGTCCTGACTTTC,CASSGQGSSGANVLTF
-,TRBJ1-2,TRBV15,-,TGTGCCACCAGCAGAGAAAGAAGAATTGGCTACACCTTC,CATSRERRIGYTF
-,TRBJ2-3,TRBV2,-,TGTGCCAGCAATCCCAGCACAGATACGCAGTATTTT,CASNPSTDTQYF
-,TRBJ1-1,TRBV30,-,TGTGCCTGGAGTAGATCGAACACTGAAGCTTTCTTT,CAWSRSNTEAFF
TRBD2,TRBJ2-5,TRBV9,-,TGTGCCAGCAGCGTTACTAGCGGACAAGAGACCCAGTACTTC,CASSVTSGQETQYF
-,TRBJ2-3,TRBV29-1,-,TGCAGCGTCGAAGACCCAGGCACAGATACGCAGTATTTT,CSVEDPGTDTQYF
TRBD2,TRBJ2-7,TRBV4-1,-,TGCGCCAGCAGCTCCGGGACTAGTGGCTACGAGCAGTACTTC,CASSSGTSGYEQYF
TRBD2,TRBJ2-5,TRBV5-1,-,TGCGCCAGCAGCTTGGGAGCGGGGGGCAGCCAAGAGACCCAGTACTTC,CASSLGAGGSQETQYF
-,TRBJ2-7,TRBV5-1,few,TGCGCCAGCAGCAACGGGGCCGCTGGGTACGAGCAGTACTTC,CASSNGAAGYEQYF
-,TRBJ2-1,TRBV27,few,TGTGCCAGCAGTTTATCCGGCCGGTACAATGAGCAGTTCTTC,CASSLSGRYNEQFF
-,TRBJ2-1,TRBV18,few,TGTGCCAGCACAGGACAGATCGACAATGAGCAGTTCTTC,CASTGQIDNEQFF
TRBD1,TRBJ1-6,TRBV25-1,-,TGTGCCAGCAGACCCGGGACAGGGGACAATTCACCCCTCCACTTT,CASRPGTGDNSPLHF
-,TRBJ1-4,TRBV18,few,TGTGCCAGCTCACCAAGCGCAACTAATGAAAAACTGTTTTTT,CASSPSATNEKLFF
-,TRBJ2-2,TRBV30,-,TGTGCCTGGAGTGTTGGTTTATCCGGGGAGCTGTTTTTT,CAWSVGLSGELFF
TRBD2,TRBJ2-1,TRBV6-4,few,TGTGCCAGCGGACTAGCGGGGAGCAATGAGCAGTTCTTC,CASGLAGSNEQFF
-,TRBJ1-4,TRBV6-5,-,TGTGCCAGCAGTCGCGGCATCGCTAATGAAAAACTGTTTTTT,CASSRGIANEKLFF
-,TRBJ1-6,TRBV30,-,TGTGCCTGGAGGGTGCGGGGCCGAGATTCACCCCTCCACTTT,CAWRVRGRDSPLHF
-,TRBJ2-5,TRBV29-1,-,TGCAGCGGGGGGGAGCGAGAGACCCAGTACTTC,CSGGERETQYF
-,TRBJ2-2,TRBV25-1,-,TGTGCCAGCAGTGGCACAGGGCCTGGGGAGCTGTTTTTT,CASSGTGPGELFF
-,TRBJ2-3,TRBV9,once,TGTGCCAGCAGCGCCCAGGTAGATACGCAGTATTTT,CASSAQVDTQYF
-,TRBJ2-7,TRBV6-5,few,TGTGCCAGCAGCCCAAGGGCATCCTACGAGCAGTACTTC,CASSPRASYEQYF
-,TRBJ1-1,TRBV5-1,-,TGCGCCAGCAGCTTGGGAAATACAGGGAACACTGAAGCTTTCTTT,CASSLGNTGNTEAFF
-,TRBJ1-2,TRBV9,-,TGTGCCAGCAGCGTAGTAGGAGGGGTTGGCTACACCTTC,CASSVVGGVGYTF
-,TRBJ1-2,TRBV13,-,TGTGCCAGCAGCTTAACCCTCTTGTTGGGAGCGGGCTATGGCTACACCTTC,CASSLTLLLGAGYGYTF
-,TRBJ1-4,TRBV15,-,TGTGCCACCAGCAGAGGGGGGAATGAAAAACTGTTTTTT,CATSRGGNEKLFF
-,TRBJ2-4,TRBV27,few,TGTGCCAGCAGCCCCGGCTGGGGGAACGGAGCCAAAAACATTCAGTACTTC,CASSPGWGNGAKNIQYF
-,TRBJ1-2,TRBV4-2,few,TGTGCCAGCAGCCCCGACCCTCAGGAGGGCTACACCTTC,CASSPDPQEGYTF